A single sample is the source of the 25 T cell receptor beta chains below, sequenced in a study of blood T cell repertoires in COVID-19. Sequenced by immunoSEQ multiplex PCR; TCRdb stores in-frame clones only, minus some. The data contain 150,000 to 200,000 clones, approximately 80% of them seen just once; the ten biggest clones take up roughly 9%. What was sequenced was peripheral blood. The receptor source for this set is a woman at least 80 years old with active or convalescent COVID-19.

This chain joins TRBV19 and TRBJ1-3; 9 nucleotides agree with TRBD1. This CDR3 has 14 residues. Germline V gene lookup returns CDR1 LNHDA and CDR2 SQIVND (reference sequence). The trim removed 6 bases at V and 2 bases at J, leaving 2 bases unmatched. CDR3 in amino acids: CASRQGATGNTIYF. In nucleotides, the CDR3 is TGTGCCAGTAGACAGGGGGCGACTGGAAACACCATATATTTT.

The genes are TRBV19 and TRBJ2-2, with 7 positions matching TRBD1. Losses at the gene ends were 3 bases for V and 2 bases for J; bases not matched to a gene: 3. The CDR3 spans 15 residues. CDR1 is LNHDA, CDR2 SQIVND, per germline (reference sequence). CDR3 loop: CASSMGDRNTGELFF. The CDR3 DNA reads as TGTGCCAGTAGTATGGGGGACAGAAACACCGGGGAGCTGTTTTTT.

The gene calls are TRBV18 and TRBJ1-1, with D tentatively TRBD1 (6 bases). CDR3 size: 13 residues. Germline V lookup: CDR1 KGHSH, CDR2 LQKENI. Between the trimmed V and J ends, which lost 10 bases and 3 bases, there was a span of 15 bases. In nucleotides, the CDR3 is TGTGCCACTACCCGGGGGGCGGACACTGAAGCTTTCTTT. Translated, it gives CATTRGADTEAFF.

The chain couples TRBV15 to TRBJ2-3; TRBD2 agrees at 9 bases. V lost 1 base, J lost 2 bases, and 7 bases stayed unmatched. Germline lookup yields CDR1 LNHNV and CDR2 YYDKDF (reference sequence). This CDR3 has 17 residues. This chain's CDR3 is CATSRVGGGAPTDTQYF. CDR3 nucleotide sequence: TGTGCCACCAGCAGAGTTGGCGGGGGGGCCCCCACAGATACGCAGTATTTT.

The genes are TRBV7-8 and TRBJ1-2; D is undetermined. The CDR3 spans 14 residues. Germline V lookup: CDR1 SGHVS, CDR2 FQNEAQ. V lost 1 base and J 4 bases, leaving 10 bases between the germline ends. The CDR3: CASSLESGSYGYTF. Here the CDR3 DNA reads TGTGCCAGCAGCTTAGAGTCGGGGAGCTATGGCTACACCTTC.

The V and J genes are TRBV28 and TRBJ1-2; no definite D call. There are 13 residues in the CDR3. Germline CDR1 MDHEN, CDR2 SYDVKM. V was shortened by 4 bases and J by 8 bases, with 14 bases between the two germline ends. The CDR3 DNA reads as TGTGCCAGCAGTTCCCCGAGGCGGAGCGGCTACACCTTC. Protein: CASSSPRRSGYTF.

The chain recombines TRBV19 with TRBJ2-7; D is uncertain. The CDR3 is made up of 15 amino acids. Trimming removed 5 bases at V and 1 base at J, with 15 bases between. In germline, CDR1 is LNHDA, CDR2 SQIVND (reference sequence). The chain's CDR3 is CASSRALQTSYEQYF. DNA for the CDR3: TGTGCCAGTAGTCGCGCCCTTCAGACATCCTACGAGCAGTACTTC. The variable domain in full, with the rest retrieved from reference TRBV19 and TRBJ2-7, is DGGITQSPKYLFRKEGQNVTLSCEQNLNHDAMYWYRQDPGQGLRLIYYSQIVNDFQKGDIAEGYSVSREKKESFPLTVTSAQKNPTAFYLCASSRALQTSYEQYFGPGTRLTVT.

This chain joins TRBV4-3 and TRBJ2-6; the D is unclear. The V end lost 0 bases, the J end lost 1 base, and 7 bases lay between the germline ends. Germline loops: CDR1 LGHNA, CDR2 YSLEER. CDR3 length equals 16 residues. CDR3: CASSQEPRSGANVLTF. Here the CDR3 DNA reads TGCGCCAGCAGCCAAGAACCCAGGTCTGGGGCCAACGTCCTGACTTTC.

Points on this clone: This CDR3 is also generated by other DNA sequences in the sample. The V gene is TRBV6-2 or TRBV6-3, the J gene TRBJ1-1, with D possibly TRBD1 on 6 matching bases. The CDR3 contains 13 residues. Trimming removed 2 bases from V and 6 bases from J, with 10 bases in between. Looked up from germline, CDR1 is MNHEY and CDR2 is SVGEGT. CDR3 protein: CASSYRDTSEAFF. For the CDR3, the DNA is TGTGCCAGCAGTTACCGGGACACCTCTGAAGCTTTCTTT.

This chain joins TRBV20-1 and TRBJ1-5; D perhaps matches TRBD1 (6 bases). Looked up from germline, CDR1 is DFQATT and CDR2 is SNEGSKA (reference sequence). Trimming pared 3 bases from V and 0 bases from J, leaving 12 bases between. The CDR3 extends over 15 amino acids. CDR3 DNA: TGCAGTGCTAGTCCCGGGACAAATAGCAATCAGCCCCAGCATTTT. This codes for CSASPGTNSNQPQHF.

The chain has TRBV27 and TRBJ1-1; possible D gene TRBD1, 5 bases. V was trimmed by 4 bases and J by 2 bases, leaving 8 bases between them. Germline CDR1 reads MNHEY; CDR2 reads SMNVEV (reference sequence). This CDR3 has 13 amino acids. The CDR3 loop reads CASSSTGNTEAFF. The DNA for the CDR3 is TGTGCCAGCAGTTCCACAGGTAACACTGAAGCTTTCTTT.

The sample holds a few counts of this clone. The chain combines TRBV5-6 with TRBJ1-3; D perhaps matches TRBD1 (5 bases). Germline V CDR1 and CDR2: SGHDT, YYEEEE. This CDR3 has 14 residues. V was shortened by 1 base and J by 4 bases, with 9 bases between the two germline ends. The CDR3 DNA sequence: TGTGCCAGCAGCTTGAAGGGGTCAGGAAACACCATATATTTT. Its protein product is CASSLKGSGNTIYF.

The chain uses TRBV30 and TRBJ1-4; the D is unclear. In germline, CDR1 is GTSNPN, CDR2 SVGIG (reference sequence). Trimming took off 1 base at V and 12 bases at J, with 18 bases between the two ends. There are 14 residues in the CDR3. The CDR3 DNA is TGTGCCTGGAGTGAGGAGGGAATAGGTGAGGAACTGTTTTTT. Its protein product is CAWSEEGIGEELFF.

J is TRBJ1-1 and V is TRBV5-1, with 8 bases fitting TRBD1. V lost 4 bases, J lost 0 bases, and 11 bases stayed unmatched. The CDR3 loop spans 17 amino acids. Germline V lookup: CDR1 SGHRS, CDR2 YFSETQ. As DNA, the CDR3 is TGCGCCAGCAGCCTGTATGGACAGGGCATTATGAACACTGAAGCTTTCTTT. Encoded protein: CASSLYGQGIMNTEAFF.

CDR3 amino acids: CASSFISGGAREQYF. CDR3 nucleotide sequence: TGTGCCAGCAGCTTCATTAGCGGGGGGGCGCGGGAGCAGTACTTC. V usage is TRBV5-5 and J usage is TRBJ2-7; 11 bases fit TRBD2. CDR1 and CDR2 (germline): SGHKS, YYEKEE (reference sequence). CDR3 length: 15 amino acids. The V gene end was trimmed by 2 bases and the J gene end by 7 bases; junction bases not matched to a gene: 8.

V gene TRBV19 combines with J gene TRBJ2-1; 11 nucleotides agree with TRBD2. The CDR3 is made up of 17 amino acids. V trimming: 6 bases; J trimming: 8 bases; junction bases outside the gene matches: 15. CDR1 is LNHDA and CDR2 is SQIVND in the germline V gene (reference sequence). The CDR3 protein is CASSTLAGAFLRDEQFF. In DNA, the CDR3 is TGTGCCAGTAGCACACTAGCGGGGGCGTTTCTCAGGGATGAGCAGTTCTTC.

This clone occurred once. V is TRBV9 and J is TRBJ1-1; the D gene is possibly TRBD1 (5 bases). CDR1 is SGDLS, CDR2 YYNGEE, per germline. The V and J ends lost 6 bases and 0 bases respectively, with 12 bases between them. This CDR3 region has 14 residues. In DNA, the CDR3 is TGTGCCAGCAACCTTCAGGGATTGAACACTGAAGCTTTCTTT. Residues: CASNLQGLNTEAFF.

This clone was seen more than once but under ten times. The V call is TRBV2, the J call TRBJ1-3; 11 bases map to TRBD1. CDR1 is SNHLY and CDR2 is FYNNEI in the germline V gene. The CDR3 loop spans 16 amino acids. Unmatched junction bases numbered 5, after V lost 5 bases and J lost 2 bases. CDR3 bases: TGTGCCAGCAGTTCTCCGGGACAGGGGGCTGGAAACACCATATATTTT. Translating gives CASSSPGQGAGNTIYF. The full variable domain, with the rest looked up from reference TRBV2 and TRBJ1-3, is EPEVTQTPSHQVTQMGQEVILRCVPISNHLYFYWYRQILGQKVEFLVSFYNNEISEKSEIFDDQFSVERPDGSNFTLKIRSTKLEDSAMYFCASSSPGQGAGNTIYFGEGSWLTVV.

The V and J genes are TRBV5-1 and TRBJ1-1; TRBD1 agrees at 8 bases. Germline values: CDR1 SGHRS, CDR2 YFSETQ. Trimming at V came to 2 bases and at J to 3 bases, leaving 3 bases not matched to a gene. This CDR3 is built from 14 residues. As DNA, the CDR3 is TGCGCCAGCAGCTTACAGGGGGAGCACACTGAAGCTTTCTTT. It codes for CASSLQGEHTEAFF.

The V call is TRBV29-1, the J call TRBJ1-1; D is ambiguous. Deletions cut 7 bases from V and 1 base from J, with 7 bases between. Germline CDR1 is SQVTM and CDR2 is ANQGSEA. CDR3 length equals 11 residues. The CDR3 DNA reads TGCAGCGGCGGGCAGAACACTGAAGCTTTCTTT. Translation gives CSGGQNTEAFF. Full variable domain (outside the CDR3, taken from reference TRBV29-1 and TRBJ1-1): SAVISQKPSRDICQRGTSLTIQCQVDSQVTMMFWYRQQPGQSLTLIATANQGSEATYESGFVIDKFPISRPNLTFSTLTVSNMSPEDSSIYLCSGGQNTEAFFGQGTRLTVV.

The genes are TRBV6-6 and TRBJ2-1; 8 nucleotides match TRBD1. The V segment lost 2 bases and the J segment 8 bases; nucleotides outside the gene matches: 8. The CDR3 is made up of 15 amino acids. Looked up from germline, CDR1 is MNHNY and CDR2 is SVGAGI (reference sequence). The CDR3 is CASSYTGQGAHEQFF. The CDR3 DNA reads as TGTGCCAGCAGTTACACCGGGCAGGGGGCCCATGAGCAGTTCTTC.

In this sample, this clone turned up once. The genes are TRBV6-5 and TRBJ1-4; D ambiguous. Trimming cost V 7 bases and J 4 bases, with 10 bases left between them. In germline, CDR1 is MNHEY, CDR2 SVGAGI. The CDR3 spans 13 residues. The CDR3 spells CASTATVNEKLFF. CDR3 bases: TGTGCCAGCACCGCCACGGTTAATGAAAAACTGTTTTTT.

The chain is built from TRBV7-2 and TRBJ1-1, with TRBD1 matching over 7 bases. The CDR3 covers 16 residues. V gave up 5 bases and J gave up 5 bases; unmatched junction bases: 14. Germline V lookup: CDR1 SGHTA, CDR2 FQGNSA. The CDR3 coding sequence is TGTGCCAGCAGCCCACAACCGACAGGGTCGGGGACTGAAGCTTTCTTT. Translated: CASSPQPTGSGTEAFF.

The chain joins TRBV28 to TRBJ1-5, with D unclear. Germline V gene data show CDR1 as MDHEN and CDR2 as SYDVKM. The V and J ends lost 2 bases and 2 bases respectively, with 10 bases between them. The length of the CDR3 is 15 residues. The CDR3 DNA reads TGTGCCAGCAGTTTACCGGGGTTCGGCAATCAGCCCCAGCATTTT. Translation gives CASSLPGFGNQPQHF.

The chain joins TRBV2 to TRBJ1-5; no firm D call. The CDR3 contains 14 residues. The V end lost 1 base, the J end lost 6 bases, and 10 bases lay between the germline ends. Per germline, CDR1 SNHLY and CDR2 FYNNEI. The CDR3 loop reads CASSEDGEGQPQHF. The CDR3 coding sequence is TGTGCCAGCAGTGAAGACGGTGAGGGTCAGCCCCAGCATTTT.